The rows below give T cell receptor beta chains drawn from one sample of a study of shared clonotypes between healthy human individuals. Repertoires were generated with immunoSEQ multiplex PCR, while TCRdb's copy carries only in-frame clones and drops some. The table shows a few million clones, with more than 85% occurring only once. Sample: naive CD4+ T cells from PBMCs. These receptors originate from a man in his late teens or twenties in good health. Some clones in this sample may be carry-over from other donors' samples. Each CDR3 is given with its conserved first and last residue. D genes are given only for firm matches. Some rows have no size entry. The others give once, few or many, or a class for an expanded clone.

j_call d_call cdr3_length clone_size v_call cdr3_nt cdr3_aa
TRBJ1-4 . 11 . TRBV20-1 TGCAGTGCCCCCCAGGGCGAAAAACTGTTTTTT CSAPQGEKLFF
TRBJ1-2 . 14 few TRBV7-3 TGTGCCAGCAGCTTAGCCGGGGGCAGGGATGGCTACACCTTC CASSLAGGRDGYTF
TRBJ2-5 . 14 . TRBV30 TGTGCCTGGAGTGTATTGGGTCCCTGGCAGACCCAGTACTTC CAWSVLGPWQTQYF
TRBJ1-1 TRBD1 17 . TRBV7-3 TGTGCCAGCAGCTTAAACGGACGGGACAGGGGTTCGGCTGAAGCTTTCTTT CASSLNGRDRGSAEAFF
TRBJ1-2 . 16 . TRBV19 TGTGCCAGTAGTATTCGGGCTCTTTGGGCAGGGGCTGGCTACACCTTC CASSIRALWAGAGYTF
TRBJ2-7 TRBD2 16 . TRBV9 TGTGCCAGCAGCCCCCGACTAGCGAGGAGCTCCTACGAGCAGTACTTC CASSPRLARSSYEQYF
TRBJ1-1 . 15 . TRBV7-2 TGTGCCAGCAGCTTTTCGGCGGGTGTGGGCACTGAAGCTTTCTTT CASSFSAGVGTEAFF
TRBJ2-3 TRBD2 13 . TRBV7-3 TGTGCCAGCAGCTATAGCGGGGAGGATACGCAGTATTTT CASSYSGEDTQYF
TRBJ2-3 . 14 . TRBV2 TGTGCCAGCAGTGGGGGTAGGGGCGGGGATACGCAGTATTTT CASSGGRGGDTQYF
TRBJ1-4 . 14 . TRBV5-5 TGTGCCAGCAGCTTTAACGGTGGGGATGAAAAACTGTTTTTT CASSFNGGDEKLFF
TRBJ1-1 . 13 . TRBV5-1 TGCGCCAGCACTTCCGGGTGGAACACTGAAGCTTTCTTT CASTSGWNTEAFF
TRBJ1-2 . 14 . TRBV4-1 TGCGCCAGCAGCCAGCTAGGGGGATACTATGGCTACACCTTC CASSQLGGYYGYTF
TRBJ2-4 TRBD2 19 . TRBV4-1 TGCGCCAGCAGCCAGATCGGATTCCTAGCGGGAGTAGCCAAAAACATTCAGTACTTC CASSQIGFLAGVAKNIQYF
TRBJ2-1 TRBD2 17 . TRBV27 TGTGCCAGCAGTCCTCGGATGGGGACTATCGGGGCCAATGAGCAGTTCTTC CASSPRMGTIGANEQFF
TRBJ2-3 . 14 . TRBV18 TGTGCCAGCTCACCACCAGGGAGCACAGATACGCAGTATTTT CASSPPGSTDTQYF
TRBJ2-5 TRBD1 12 once TRBV29-1 TGCAGCGTTGGGGGACAGCTGGAGACCCAGTACTTC CSVGGQLETQYF
TRBJ1-4 . 17 . TRBV5-1 TGCGCCAGCAGCTTGAGTCCCCCGGGATCAACTAATGAAAAACTGTTTTTT CASSLSPPGSTNEKLFF
TRBJ2-7 TRBD2 15 . TRBV2 TGTGCCAGCAGTCTCGGACTAGCGGGAGTCTTCGAGCAGTACTTC CASSLGLAGVFEQYF
TRBJ2-3 TRBD1 14 . TRBV6-6 TGTGCCAGCAGTTACGGACAGGGTACAGATACGCAGTATTTT CASSYGQGTDTQYF
TRBJ2-2 . 14 once TRBV4-2 TGTGCCAGCAGCCAAGATAGGGGAGTCGGGGAGCTGTTTTTT CASSQDRGVGELFF
TRBJ2-2 TRBD2 17 . TRBV7-2 TGTGCCAGCAGCTCCAAGCGACTAGCGGGAGCTCACGGGGAGCTGTTTTTT CASSSKRLAGAHGELFF
TRBJ2-7 . 15 once TRBV2 TGTGCCAGCCGAGAGAGTACAATGACGCGGGGCGAGCAGTACTTC CASRESTMTRGEQYF